Below, 15 T cell receptor beta chains from the same sample are listed, as sequenced in a study of beta chain features in type 1 diabetes. Overall study results and limits: Among patients with Type 1 diabetes, TCRB CDR3s were moderately but significantly shorter in every one of the four CD4+ subsets.

Every bit of the isolated RNA underwent reverse transcription, so sequencing read expressed TCRB transcripts. Measured with immunoSEQ multiplex PCR; TCRdb has only the in-frame clones, and not every one. Of roughly 220,000 clones listed, approximately 16% are singletons. The antigens these receptors bind are not known. What was sequenced was naive CD4+ T cells from blood. Receptor source: a man in his thirties or forties with type 1 diabetes.

A few counts support this clone. The chain couples TRBV14 to TRBJ2-1; 7 nucleotides agree with TRBD2. J lost 6 bases, V lost 3 bases, and 5 bases had no gene match. The CDR3 runs to 14 residues. The germline V gene encodes CDR1 SGHDN and CDR2 FVKESK. The CDR3 region is CASSQTSLGNEQFF. CDR3 bases: TGTGCCAGCAGCCAGACTAGCTTGGGCAATGAGCAGTTCTTC. Filled out from reference TRBV14 and TRBJ2-1, the complete variable domain reads EAGVTQFPSHSVIEKGQTVTLRCDPISGHDNLYWYRRVMGKEIKFLLHFVKESKQDESGMPNNRFLAERTGGTYSTLKVQPAELEDSGVYFCASSQTSLGNEQFFGPGTRLTVL.

This clone was detected a few times. This rearrangement joins TRBV7-8 to TRBJ2-7, with D unclear. V dropped 2 bases and J dropped 0 bases, with 14 bases sitting between them. CDR1 and CDR2 from the germline V gene are SGHVS and FQNEAQ. This CDR3 has 16 residues. The CDR3 loop reads CASSLMPTKSSYEQYF. The CDR3 DNA reads as TGTGCCAGCAGCTTAATGCCGACAAAGAGCTCCTACGAGCAGTACTTC.

This clone has a handful of counts. The J gene is TRBJ2-7, the V gene TRBV9, with 9 bases fitting TRBD1. V shed 3 bases, J shed 5 bases, and the junction held 12 bases outside the gene matches. This CDR3 spans 16 amino acids. Per germline, CDR1 SGDLS and CDR2 YYNGEE. CDR3 sequence: CASSEMDRGFRNEQYF. The CDR3 bases are TGTGCCAGCAGCGAGATGGACAGGGGTTTTAGGAACGAGCAGTACTTC.

This clone was counted a few times. The chain combines TRBV2 with TRBJ2-3; 9 nucleotides align to TRBD1. CDR3 length equals 15 residues. In germline, CDR1 is SNHLY, CDR2 FYNNEI. V lost 6 bases and J lost 4; bases outside the gene matches: 8. The CDR3 is CASRDRGNWADTQYF. The CDR3 DNA sequence: TGTGCCAGCAGGGACAGGGGCAACTGGGCAGATACGCAGTATTTT.

V usage is TRBV9 and J usage is TRBJ2-7; TRBD2 might be the D (6 bases). Germline V gene data show CDR1 as SGDLS and CDR2 as YYNGEE. V lost 0 bases and J 7 bases, leaving 17 bases between the germline ends. This CDR3 contains 15 residues. CDR3 loop: CASSVGGLLLSEQYF. Here the CDR3 DNA reads TGTGCCAGCAGCGTAGGAGGACTACTCCTTTCTGAGCAGTACTTC.

The table lists this clone with a few counts. The CDR3 is CASSHSQGLAGNEQFF. Written as DNA, the CDR3 is TGTGCCAGCAGCCACAGTCAGGGACTAGCTGGAAATGAGCAGTTCTTC. The chain combines TRBV14 with TRBJ2-1; 9 bases agree with TRBD2. Trimming took 3 bases from V and 7 from J; bases not matched to a gene: 10. The germline V gene encodes CDR1 SGHDN and CDR2 FVKESK. CDR3 length equals 16 residues.

The chain joins TRBV6-4 to TRBJ2-1; 8 positions match TRBD1. The junction had 9 bases not matched to a gene; V was cut back by 5 bases and J by 3 bases. The CDR3 is 16 residues long. The V gene's germline CDR1 is MRHNA and CDR2 SNTAGT. DNA of the CDR3: TGTGCCAGCAGTCGAACCTGGACAGGGAACTACAATGAGCAGTTCTTC. Translating it yields CASSRTWTGNYNEQFF.

Turning to this clone: This CDR3 is also generated by other DNA sequences in the sample. This chain uses TRBV29-1 with TRBJ2-7; perhaps D is TRBD1 or TRBD2 (5 bases each). CDR3 length equals 14 residues. Germline CDR1 and CDR2: SQVTM and ANQGSEA. Trimming removed 5 bases at V and 0 bases at J, with 14 bases between. CDR3 sequence reads: CSVSRDRSSYEQYF. CDR3 sequence (DNA): TGCAGCGTTTCCCGGGACCGGTCCTCCTACGAGCAGTACTTC.

This chain links TRBV23-1 with TRBJ1-1, with 9 bases matching TRBD1. TRBV23-1 has ORF status, its function being uncertain. CDR3 length: 19 residues. The ends lost 3 bases at V and 0 bases at J; junction bases unmatched: 14. The CDR3 loop is CASSHSSITGGAVNTEAFF. In DNA, the CDR3 is TGCGCCAGCAGTCACAGCTCCATTACAGGGGGCGCGGTGAACACTGAAGCTTTCTTT.

This clone occurred a few times. The CDR3 bases are TGTGCCATCAGTCCTAGCGGGACCCAAGAGACCCAGTACTTC. As protein: CAISPSGTQETQYF. The chain links TRBV10-3 to TRBJ2-5, with 9 bases matching TRBD2. The germline V gene encodes CDR1 ENHRY and CDR2 SYGVKD. V shed 5 bases, J shed 1 base, and the junction held 2 bases outside the gene matches. This CDR3 has 14 amino acids.

The rearrangement links TRBV6-6 to TRBJ2-7, with 8 bases fitting TRBD2. V trimming: 4 bases; J trimming: 0 bases; junction bases outside the gene matches: 5. The germline gives CDR1 MNHNY, CDR2 SVGAGI (reference sequence). This CDR3 is 15 amino acids long. The CDR3 nucleotides read TGTGCCAGCAGTTCTACTAGCGGAAGCTCCTACGAGCAGTACTTC. Its protein product is CASSSTSGSSYEQYF.

This clone has more than one count but fewer than ten. This chain joins TRBV9 and TRBJ2-1; no clear D gene. Trimming pared 2 bases from V and 4 bases from J, leaving 13 bases between. CDR3 length: 15 amino acids. CDR1 is SGDLS and CDR2 is YYNGEE in the germline V gene. The CDR3 region has the DNA TGTGCCAGCAGCGTCGGTACACTACCTTACAATGAGCAGTTCTTC. Translating gives CASSVGTLPYNEQFF.

This clone appeared once. J is TRBJ2-5 and V is TRBV6-5; 8 nucleotides agree with TRBD2. Germline loops: CDR1 MNHEY, CDR2 SVGAGI. V was pared by 5 bases and J by 6 bases, with 11 bases of the junction left unmatched. The CDR3 runs 15 residues. The CDR3 region has the DNA TGTGCCAGCAGTCCCTCAGCGGGAGCCCGAAAGACCCAGTACTTC. Amino acids: CASSPSAGARKTQYF.

This clone was picked up a small number of times. CDR3 DNA sequence: TGTGCCAGCAGAAGGGTCTCTGGGGCCAACGTCCTGACTTTC. This codes for CASRRVSGANVLTF. The chain uses TRBV27 and TRBJ2-6; D remains ambiguous. V lost 6 bases, J lost 0 bases, and 6 bases lay in between. Germline-derived CDR1 and CDR2 are MNHEY and SMNVEV (reference sequence). The CDR3 is 14 residues long.

This clone was detected only a few times. This chain joins TRBV4-2 and TRBJ2-1, with 10 positions matching TRBD2. Germline V CDR1 and CDR2: LGHNA, YNFKEQ. The length of the CDR3 is 16 residues. Trimming removed 4 bases from V and 15 bases from J; junction bases left unmatched: 18. The CDR3, as DNA: TGTGCCAGCAGCCCAGACCTTAGGACTAGCGGAAGGTCGACGTTCTTC. Translating it yields CASSPDLRTSGRSTFF.